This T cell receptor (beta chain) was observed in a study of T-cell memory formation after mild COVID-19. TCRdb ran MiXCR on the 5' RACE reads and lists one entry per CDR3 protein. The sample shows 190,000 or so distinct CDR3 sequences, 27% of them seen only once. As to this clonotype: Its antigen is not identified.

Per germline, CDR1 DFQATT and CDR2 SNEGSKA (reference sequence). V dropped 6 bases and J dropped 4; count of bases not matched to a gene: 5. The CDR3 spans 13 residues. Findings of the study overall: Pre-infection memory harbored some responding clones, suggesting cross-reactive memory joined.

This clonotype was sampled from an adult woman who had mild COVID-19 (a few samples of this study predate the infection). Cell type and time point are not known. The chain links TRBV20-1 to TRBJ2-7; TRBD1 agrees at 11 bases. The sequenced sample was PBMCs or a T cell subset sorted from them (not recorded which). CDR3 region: CSAKGDRGYEQYF. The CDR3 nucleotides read TGCAGTGCCAAAGGGGACAGGGGGTACGAGCAGTACTTC.